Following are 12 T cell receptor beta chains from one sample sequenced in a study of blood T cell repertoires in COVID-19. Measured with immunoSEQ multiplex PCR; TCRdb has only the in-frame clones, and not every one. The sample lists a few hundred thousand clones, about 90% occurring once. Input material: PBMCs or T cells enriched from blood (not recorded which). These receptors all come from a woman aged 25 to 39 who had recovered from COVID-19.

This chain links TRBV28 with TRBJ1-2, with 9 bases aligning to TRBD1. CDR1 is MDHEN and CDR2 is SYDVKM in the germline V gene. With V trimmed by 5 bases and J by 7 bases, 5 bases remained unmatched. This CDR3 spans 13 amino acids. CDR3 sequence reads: CASSQDRGGGYTF. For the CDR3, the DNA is TGTGCCAGCAGTCAGGACAGGGGAGGTGGCTACACCTTC.

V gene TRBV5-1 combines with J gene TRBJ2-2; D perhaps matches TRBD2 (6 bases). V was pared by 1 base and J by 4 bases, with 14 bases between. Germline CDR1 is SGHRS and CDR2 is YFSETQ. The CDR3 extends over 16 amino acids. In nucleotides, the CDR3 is TGCGCCAGCAGCTTGACAGCGGGTACGAGCACCGGGGAGCTGTTTTTT. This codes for CASSLTAGTSTGELFF.

CDR3 bases: TGTGCCAGCAGCTTGAGTCGCGGGAGAAATTCACCCCTCCACTTT. It codes for CASSLSRGRNSPLHF. J is TRBJ1-6 and V is TRBV5-6, with D unresolved. The germline gives CDR1 SGHDT, CDR2 YYEEEE. The CDR3 is 15 amino acids. V shed 1 base and J shed 7 bases, with 12 bases lying between them.

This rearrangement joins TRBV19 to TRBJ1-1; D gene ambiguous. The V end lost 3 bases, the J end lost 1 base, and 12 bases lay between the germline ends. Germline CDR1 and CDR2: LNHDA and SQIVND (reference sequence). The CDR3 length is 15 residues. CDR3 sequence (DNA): TGTGCCAGTAGTATTTTTCGGGAACGGAACACTGAAGCTTTCTTT. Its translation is CASSIFRERNTEAFF. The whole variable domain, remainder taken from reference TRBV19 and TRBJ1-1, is DGGITQSPKYLFRKEGQNVTLSCEQNLNHDAMYWYRQDPGQGLRLIYYSQIVNDFQKGDIAEGYSVSREKKESFPLTVTSAQKNPTAFYLCASSIFRERNTEAFFGQGTRLTVV.

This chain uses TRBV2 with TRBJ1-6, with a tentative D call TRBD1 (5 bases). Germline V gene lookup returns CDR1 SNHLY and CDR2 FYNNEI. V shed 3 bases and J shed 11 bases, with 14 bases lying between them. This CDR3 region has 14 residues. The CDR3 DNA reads TGTGCCAGCAGTGACTTAGAGACAGTGGCACCCCTCCACTTT. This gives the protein CASSDLETVAPLHF.

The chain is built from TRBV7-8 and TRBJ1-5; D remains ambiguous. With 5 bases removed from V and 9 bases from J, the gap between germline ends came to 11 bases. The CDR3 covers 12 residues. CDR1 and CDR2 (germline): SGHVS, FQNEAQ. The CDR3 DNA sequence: TGTGCCAGCAGCCAGGACTTTGGGCCCCAGCATTTT. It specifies CASSQDFGPQHF.

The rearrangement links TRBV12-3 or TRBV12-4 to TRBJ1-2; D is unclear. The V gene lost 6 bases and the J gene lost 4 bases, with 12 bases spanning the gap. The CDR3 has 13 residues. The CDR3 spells CASRSREGYGYTF. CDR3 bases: TGTGCCAGCAGGTCACGGGAAGGCTATGGCTACACCTTC.

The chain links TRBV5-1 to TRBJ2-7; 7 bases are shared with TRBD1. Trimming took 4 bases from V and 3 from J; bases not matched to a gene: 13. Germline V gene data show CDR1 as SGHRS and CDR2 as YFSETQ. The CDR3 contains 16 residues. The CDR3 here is CASSTEDRPAIYEQYF. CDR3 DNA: TGCGCCAGCAGCACCGAGGACAGGCCTGCTATCTACGAGCAGTACTTC.

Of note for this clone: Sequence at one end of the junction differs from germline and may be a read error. CDR3 DNA: TGTGCCAGTAGCTCGACTAGCGGGGCCTCCGAGCAGTACTTC. Translated: CASSSTSGASEQYF. The rearrangement uses TRBV5-4 and TRBJ2-7; 11 nucleotides match TRBD2. This CDR3 is built from 14 residues. CDR1 and CDR2 (germline): SGHNT, YYREEE (reference sequence).

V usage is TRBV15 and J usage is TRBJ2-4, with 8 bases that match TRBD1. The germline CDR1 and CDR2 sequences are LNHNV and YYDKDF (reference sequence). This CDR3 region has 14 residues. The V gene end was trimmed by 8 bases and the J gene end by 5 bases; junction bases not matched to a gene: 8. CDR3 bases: TGTGCCACCGCCCCGGCAGGGGGCCAAAACATTCAGTACTTC. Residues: CATAPAGGQNIQYF.

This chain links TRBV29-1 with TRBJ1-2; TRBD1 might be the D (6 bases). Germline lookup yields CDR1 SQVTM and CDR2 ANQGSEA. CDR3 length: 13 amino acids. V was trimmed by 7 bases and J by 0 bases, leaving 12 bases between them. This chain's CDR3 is CSAKGTSNYGYTF. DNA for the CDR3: TGCAGCGCCAAGGGGACATCTAACTATGGCTACACCTTC.

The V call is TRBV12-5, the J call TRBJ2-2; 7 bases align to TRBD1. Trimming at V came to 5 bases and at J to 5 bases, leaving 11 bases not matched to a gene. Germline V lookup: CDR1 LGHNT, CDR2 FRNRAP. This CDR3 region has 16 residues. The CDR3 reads CASGPTTGEFTGELFF. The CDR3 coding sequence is TGTGCTAGTGGTCCCACTACAGGGGAGTTTACCGGGGAGCTGTTTTTT.